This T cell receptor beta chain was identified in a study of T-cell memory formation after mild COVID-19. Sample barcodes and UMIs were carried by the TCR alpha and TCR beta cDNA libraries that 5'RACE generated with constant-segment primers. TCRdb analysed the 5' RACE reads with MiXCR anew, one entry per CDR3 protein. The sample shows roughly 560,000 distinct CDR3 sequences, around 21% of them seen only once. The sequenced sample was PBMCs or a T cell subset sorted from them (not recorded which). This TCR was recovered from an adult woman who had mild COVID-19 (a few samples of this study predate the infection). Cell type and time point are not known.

The CDR3 DNA reads TGTGCCACCCTGACTAGCGGGGGGGTCTACAATGAGCAGTTCTTC. As protein: CATLTSGGVYNEQFF. The gene calls are TRBV7-9 and TRBJ2-1; 14 nucleotides align to TRBD2. Germline lookup yields CDR1 SEHNR and CDR2 FQNEAQ (reference sequence). With 10 bases clipped from V and 3 bases from J, the junction kept 5 bases outside the gene matches. This CDR3 is 15 amino acids long.